Below are 26 T cell receptor beta chains sequenced from a single sample in a study of response to subunit inactivated influenza vaccine. One entry per CDR3 protein, called by TCRdb with MiXCR from the RT-PCR reads. The sample carries some 190,000 distinct CDR3 sequences, roughly an eighth recorded once. This sample comprised CD8+ T cells sorted from PBMCs, obtained 5 days after vaccination. These TCRs come from a man aged 45 to 65 who received an inactivated influenza vaccine.

This clonotype showed up just a few times. V and J are TRBV7-9 and TRBJ2-7, with D possibly matching TRBD1 (5 bases). The germline gives CDR1 SEHNR, CDR2 FQNEAQ (reference sequence). The V end was cut by 5 bases, the J end by 4 bases, with 15 bases between. The CDR3 is 14 residues long. The CDR3 DNA reads as TGTGCCAGCAGCCAAGGGCAGGGATGGTACGAGCAGTACTTC. It specifies CASSQGQGWYEQYF. Complete variable domain (other parts from reference TRBV7-9 and TRBJ2-7): DTGVSQNPRHKITKRGQNVTFRCDPISEHNRLYWYRQTLGQGPEFLTYFQNEAQLEKSRLLSDRFSAERPKGSFSTLEIQRTEQGDSAMYLCASSQGQGWYEQYFGPGTRLTVT.

The chain recombines TRBV4-3 with TRBJ1-4; 9 bases line up with TRBD1. The germline V gene has CDR1 LGHNA and CDR2 YSLEER. CDR3 length: 14 residues. V was pared by 4 bases and J by 8 bases, with 5 bases of the junction left unmatched. DNA for the CDR3: TGCGCCAGCAGCCTGGACAGGGGAAACGAAAAACTGTTTTTT. It is translated as CASSLDRGNEKLFF.

A remark on this clonotype: At one end, the junction sequence differs from germline, possibly due to a read error. This chain uses TRBV3-1 with TRBJ2-7; D not certain. The CDR3 has 15 residues. Germline V gene lookup returns CDR1 LGHDT and CDR2 YNNKEL (reference sequence). In DNA, the CDR3 is TGTGCCACCAGCCAAGATTCCAGGTTTTCCTACGAGCAGTACTTC. Residues: CATSQDSRFSYEQYF.

This clonotype was detected a few times. The chain's CDR3 is CASSPAGGNTGELFF. The CDR3 nucleotides read TGTGCCAGCAGTCCAGCAGGGGGGAACACCGGGGAGCTGTTTTTT. The chain recombines TRBV6-2 or TRBV6-3 with TRBJ2-2; 7 positions match TRBD1. The CDR3 loop spans 15 amino acids. Germline CDR1 and CDR2: MNHEY and SVGEGT. The V gene end was trimmed by 5 bases and the J gene end by 1 base; junction bases not matched to a gene: 4.

This clonotype was counted only a few times. The chain combines TRBV4-1 with TRBJ2-7; 7 bases are shared with TRBD2. Germline assignment: CDR1 MGHRA and CDR2 YSYEKL. V shed 1 base, J shed 5 bases, and the junction held 5 bases outside the gene matches. This CDR3 is 14 amino acids long. The CDR3 loop is CASSQGGGGDEQYF. CDR3 coding DNA: TGCGCCAGCAGCCAAGGGGGGGGTGGCGACGAGCAGTACTTC.

The V and J genes are TRBV20-1 and TRBJ1-2; 7 positions match TRBD1. The CDR3 totals 13 residues. CDR1 and CDR2 (germline): DFQATT, SNEGSKA (reference sequence). Trimming cost V 3 bases and J 5 bases; bases outside gene matches: 6. The CDR3 loop reads CSARAGTEYGYTF. The CDR3 DNA sequence: TGCAGTGCTAGGGCCGGGACAGAATATGGCTACACCTTC.

The V call is TRBV6-6, the J call TRBJ1-1; tentative D call: TRBD1 (5 bases). From germline, CDR1 is MNHNY and CDR2 SVGAGI (reference sequence). The CDR3 covers 11 residues. The germline V and J ends were trimmed by 5 bases and 6 bases, with 7 bases remaining between them. The CDR3 here is CASSGGSEAFF. CDR3 DNA: TGTGCCAGCAGTGGGGGTTCTGAAGCTTTCTTT.

V and J are TRBV12-3 or TRBV12-4 and TRBJ2-2; 8 bases line up with TRBD1. This CDR3 contains 17 residues. The V segment lost 3 bases and the J segment 1 base; nucleotides outside the gene matches: 7. In DNA, the CDR3 is TGTGCCAGCAGTTTTTTAGGACAGGGCCAGAACACCGGGGAGCTGTTTTTT. Translated, it gives CASSFLGQGQNTGELFF.

The chain combines TRBV12-3 or TRBV12-4 with TRBJ2-7; D uncertain. This CDR3 region has 14 residues. V was clipped by 5 bases and J by 2 bases, with 13 bases between them. The CDR3 DNA reads as TGTGCCAGCAGTGCAACTATCAGCACCTACGAGCAGTACTTC. This encodes CASSATISTYEQYF.

The chain couples TRBV7-9 to TRBJ2-7; 7 bases are a match to TRBD1. Trimming removed 4 bases from V and 3 bases from J; junction bases left unmatched: 9. Germline values: CDR1 SEHNR, CDR2 FQNEAQ (reference sequence). The CDR3 is 15 amino acids. CDR3 coding DNA: TGTGCCAGCAGCTCCCCCATAGGGGGCCTCTACGAGCAGTACTTC. Its protein is CASSSPIGGLYEQYF.

For this clonotype: A clone one base away is much larger, so this may be a read error. The chain carries TRBV12-3 or TRBV12-4 and TRBJ2-1; no reliable D call. The CDR3 is made up of 11 amino acids. The CDR3 protein is CASTYSNKQFF. The CDR3 DNA sequence: TGTGCCAGCACTTATTCCAATAAGCAGTTCTTC.

This chain uses TRBV20-1 with TRBJ2-1, with 9 bases that match TRBD2. The germline V gene has CDR1 DFQATT and CDR2 SNEGSKA (reference sequence). J lost 3 bases, V lost 0 bases, and 6 bases had no gene match. This CDR3 region has 16 residues. This CDR3 is CSARDKLAGNYNEQFF. Written as DNA, the CDR3 is TGCAGTGCTAGAGATAAACTAGCGGGTAACTACAATGAGCAGTTCTTC.

V is TRBV7-2 and J is TRBJ2-3, with TRBD2 as a possible D gene (6 bases). V lost 4 bases and J 9 bases, leaving 14 bases between the germline ends. From germline, CDR1 is SGHTA and CDR2 FQGNSA. The CDR3 is 13 residues long. CDR3 coding DNA: TGTGCCAGCAGCTCTACTAGCTGGCTAACGCAGTATTTT. It encodes CASSSTSWLTQYF.

The chain links TRBV12-3 or TRBV12-4 to TRBJ2-3, with TRBD1 matching 8 bases. The CDR3 has 13 residues. V lost 6 bases and J lost 6; bases outside the gene matches: 5. This CDR3 is CASSLTGVDTQYF. The CDR3 nucleotides are TGTGCCAGCAGCCTGACAGGGGTCGATACGCAGTATTTT.

Only a few counts were recorded for this clonotype. CDR3 sequence: CASSFDNYNEQFF. In DNA form, the CDR3 reads TGTGCCAGCAGTTTTGACAATTACAATGAGCAGTTCTTC. The rearrangement joins TRBV27 to TRBJ2-1; D is uncertain. The V gene lost 3 bases and the J gene lost 4 bases, with 7 bases spanning the gap. In germline, CDR1 is MNHEY, CDR2 SMNVEV (reference sequence). The CDR3 consists of 13 residues.

The chain uses TRBV27 and TRBJ2-1; TRBD2 matches 7 bases. Unmatched junction bases numbered 6, after V lost 8 bases and J lost 2 bases. Germline CDR1 MNHEY, CDR2 SMNVEV (reference sequence). The CDR3 covers 14 residues. The CDR3 DNA reads TGTGCCAGCTCCCCGGGGAGGGCCTACAATGAGCAGTTCTTC. Its translation: CASSPGRAYNEQFF.

This clonotype has only a few counts. The CDR3, as DNA: TGTGCCAGCAGTTACGGGGTGTCCTACGAGCAGTACTTC. It translates to CASSYGVSYEQYF. The chain joins TRBV6-2 or TRBV6-3 to TRBJ2-7; D not certain. The V end was cut by 2 bases, the J end by 1 base, with 6 bases between. The CDR3 is 13 residues long. Per the germline V gene, CDR1 is MNHEY and CDR2 is SVGEGT.

This clonotype was seen only a few times. V is TRBV27 and J is TRBJ2-3; 10 nucleotides match TRBD2. Germline V gene lookup returns CDR1 MNHEY and CDR2 SMNVEV (reference sequence). The CDR3 loop spans 16 amino acids. J was trimmed by 1 base and V by 6 bases; bases with no gene match: 7. CDR3 coding DNA: TGTGCCAGCAGCCACGGGACTAGCGTACGCACAGATACGCAGTATTTT. Protein product: CASSHGTSVRTDTQYF.

This clonotype was seen a handful of times. The chain combines TRBV20-1 with TRBJ2-1; the D gene is possibly TRBD1 (6 bases). CDR3 size: 14 residues. Germline V gives CDR1 DFQATT, CDR2 SNEGSKA (reference sequence). The CDR3 sequence is CRGLGAGSYNEQFF. The DNA of the CDR3 is TGCAGAGGCCTGGGGGCGGGTTCTTACAATGAGCAGTTCTTC.

V is TRBV7-9 and J is TRBJ1-1; a possible D gene is TRBD1 (6 bases). Germline V gene sequence: CDR1 SEHNR, CDR2 FQNEAQ (reference sequence). This CDR3 is 16 amino acids long. V lost 4 bases and J 2 bases, leaving 17 bases between the germline ends. CDR3 nucleotide sequence: TGTGCCAGCAGCTCAAACCACAGGGTTGCTAACACTGAAGCTTTCTTT. This encodes CASSSNHRVANTEAFF.

Only a few counts were recorded for this clonotype. This chain connects TRBV6-5 to TRBJ1-4; D unclear. The CDR3 has 14 residues. Germline CDR1 MNHEY, CDR2 SVGAGI. V shed 0 bases and J shed 8 bases, with 10 bases lying between them. This CDR3 reads CASSYSGSEEKLFF. As DNA, the CDR3 is TGTGCCAGCAGTTACTCGGGGTCTGAAGAAAAACTGTTTTTT.

The rearrangement joins TRBV28 to TRBJ1-4; 9 nucleotides agree with TRBD1. V trimming: 1 base; J trimming: 3 bases; junction bases outside the gene matches: 18. CDR1 and CDR2 (germline): MDHEN, SYDVKM. CDR3 length: 21 amino acids. CDR3 coding DNA: TGTGCCAGCAGTTTATCGTCGGGACAGGGAGGATTGATGGGATCTAATGAAAAACTGTTTTTT. Translated, it gives CASSLSSGQGGLMGSNEKLFF.

This clonotype was recorded a few times. This chain uses TRBV4-2 with TRBJ1-1, with unresolved D. Trimming pared 6 bases from V and 2 bases from J, leaving 10 bases between. The germline V gene encodes CDR1 LGHNA and CDR2 YNFKEQ. The CDR3 runs to 13 residues. The CDR3 DNA reads TGTGCCAGCAGAAAGAGCGGTAACACTGAAGCTTTCTTT. Translating it yields CASRKSGNTEAFF.

This clonotype was observed a few times. The V and J genes are TRBV20-1 and TRBJ2-3; 9 nucleotides line up with TRBD1. Germline V gene sequence: CDR1 DFQATT, CDR2 SNEGSKA (reference sequence). This CDR3 has 18 amino acids. Losses at the gene ends were 5 bases for V and 0 bases for J; bases not matched to a gene: 15. This CDR3 reads CSAPYRDRAPFSTDTQYF. The CDR3 DNA sequence: TGCAGTGCTCCTTATAGGGACAGGGCCCCGTTTAGCACAGATACGCAGTATTTT.

This clonotype is labeled medium-sized. The chain recombines TRBV19 with TRBJ2-1, with D possibly matching TRBD2 (6 bases). The CDR3 has 15 residues. Germline V CDR1 and CDR2: LNHDA, SQIVND (reference sequence). V lost 9 bases and J lost 8, with 23 bases in between. The CDR3 DNA sequence: TGTGCCAGCTCCTTTGGCGGGATCGGAGGCCATGAGCAGTTCTTC. As protein: CASSFGGIGGHEQFF. Full variable domain (missing parts from reference TRBV19 and TRBJ2-1): DGGITQSPKYLFRKEGQNVTLSCEQNLNHDAMYWYRQDPGQGLRLIYYSQIVNDFQKGDIAEGYSVSREKKESFPLTVTSAQKNPTAFYLCASSFGGIGGHEQFFGPGTRLTVL.

The rearrangement joins TRBV7-9 to TRBJ2-1; D possibly uses TRBD1 or TRBD2 (5 bases each). Germline lookup yields CDR1 SEHNR and CDR2 FQNEAQ (reference sequence). V dropped 5 bases and J dropped 8 bases, with 16 bases sitting between them. This CDR3 comprises 14 residues. The CDR3 here is CASSPEGQRHEQFF. The DNA of the CDR3 is TGTGCCAGCAGCCCCGAGGGGCAGCGGCATGAGCAGTTCTTC. The entire variable domain, with the rest obtained from reference TRBV7-9 and TRBJ2-1, is as follows: DTGVSQNPRHKITKRGQNVTFRCDPISEHNRLYWYRQTLGQGPEFLTYFQNEAQLEKSRLLSDRFSAERPKGSFSTLEIQRTEQGDSAMYLCASSPEGQRHEQFFGPGTRLTVL.